This T cell receptor beta chain was found in a study of T-cell reconstitution after alpha-beta-depleted transplantation in children. A library of TCRbeta sequences, prepared with unique molecular identifiers, was generated. TCRdb redid the calling of the PCR reads with MiXCR, one entry per CDR3 protein. The data contain over 120,000 distinct CDR3 sequences, around 8.5% of them singletons. Germline loops: CDR1 SGHNT, CDR2 YYREEE (reference sequence). The CDR3 length is 16 residues. V was clipped by 0 bases and J by 4 bases; unmatched bases: 7. Notes on the study in general: Several hundred expanded graft clones reportedly supplied alpha-beta T cells about two months after transplant. Recipient T cells and thymic progenitors that survived were the source of the high TCRbeta diversity seen at day 60 in some patients. Newly made T cells mostly supplied T-cell counts and diversity one year after transplant.

As regards this clonotype: Its antigen remains unknown.

The gene calls are TRBV5-4 and TRBJ1-2; 9 nucleotides line up with TRBD1. The material sequenced was PBMCs, mostly from graft donor cells, taken 180 days after TCRalphabeta/CD19-depleted stem cell transplant. This TCR derives from a female patient between 2 and 10 years old who had a stem cell transplant for congenital amegakaryocytic thrombocytopenia, so the T cells may come from the graft donor. In nucleotides, the CDR3 is TGTGCCAGCAGCTTGGAGGACAGGGGAAGGGTCTATGGCTACACCTTC. Encoded protein: CASSLEDRGRVYGYTF.